The 12 T cell receptor beta chains presented below share a single source sample, sequenced in a study of blood T cells in healthy people across ages. PCR was performed a second time for 7 to 11 cycles using a sample-barcoded 5' primer and a J-beta primer mix. TCRdb fed the 5' RACE reads into MiXCR, producing one record per CDR3 protein. The data contain 600,000 or so distinct CDR3 sequences, around half of them singletons. Sequencing used blood. These receptor sequences come from a man aged 80 or over in good health.

The chain is built from TRBV5-1 and TRBJ1-3; D might be TRBD1 (5 bases). CDR1 is SGHRS, CDR2 YFSETQ, per germline. The CDR3 is 15 amino acids. Trimming pared 4 bases from V and 4 bases from J, leaving 15 bases between. CDR3 in DNA: TGCGCCAGCAGCAACGGTCGGGGCGCGGGAAACACCATATATTTT. Protein sequence: CASSNGRGAGNTIYF.

Many counts were recorded for this clonotype. The chain links TRBV6-5 to TRBJ2-2; D tentatively reads TRBD1 or TRBD2 (5 bases each). The germline V and J ends were trimmed by 8 bases and 4 bases, with 14 bases remaining between them. The CDR3 sequence is 14 residues long. The germline CDR1 and CDR2 sequences are MNHEY and SVGAGI. For the CDR3, the DNA is TGTGCCAGCCGACCGGGGCGGATCACCGGGGAGCTGTTTTTT. Translated, it gives CASRPGRITGELFF.

The chain combines TRBV7-2 with TRBJ2-7; D may be TRBD2 (5 bases). Per the germline V gene, CDR1 is SGHTA and CDR2 is FQGNSA. V lost 1 base and J lost 1, with 8 bases in between. This CDR3 is 14 amino acids long. CDR3 amino acids: CASSLGPGSYEQYF. DNA for the CDR3: TGTGCCAGCAGCTTAGGTCCGGGGTCCTACGAGCAGTACTTC.

V is TRBV2 and J is TRBJ2-4; 9 nucleotides line up with TRBD1. V trimming: 5 bases; J trimming: 8 bases; junction bases outside the gene matches: 10. CDR1 and CDR2 from the germline V gene are SNHLY and FYNNEI. CDR3 length: 15 residues. CDR3 bases: TGTGCCAGCAGTACGGAACGGACAGGGGTGGACATTCAGTACTTC. It yields the protein CASSTERTGVDIQYF.

This clonotype was counted between two and nine times. The rearrangement links TRBV6-6 to TRBJ1-4, with 7 bases that match TRBD1. V lost 4 bases and J lost 16; bases outside the gene matches: 6. This CDR3 has 11 residues. Looked up from germline, CDR1 is MNHNY and CDR2 is SVGAGI (reference sequence). The CDR3 loop reads CASSSRTGWFF. CDR3 nucleotide sequence: TGTGCCAGCAGTTCTCGGACAGGCTGGTTTTTT.

On this clonotype: Given a much more abundant clone one base away, this may be a read error. The V and J genes are TRBV9 and TRBJ2-7, with a tentative D call TRBD2 (6 bases). Germline V gives CDR1 SGDLS, CDR2 YYNGEE. The CDR3 covers 14 residues. The CDR3 sequence: CTSSPRSGHYEQYF. CDR3 bases: TGTACCAGCAGCCCCCGGAGCGGGCACTACGAGCAGTACTTC.

The chain carries TRBV5-1 and TRBJ2-3, with 8 bases identical to TRBD1. After removal of 4 bases from V and 4 bases from J, the junction contained 20 bases not matched to a gene. The CDR3 spans 19 residues. In germline, CDR1 is SGHRS, CDR2 YFSETQ. The CDR3 DNA sequence: TGCGCCAGCAGCCCCGGGCGGCATCCCGGGACAGGATTCCCAGATACGCAGTATTTT. Translated: CASSPGRHPGTGFPDTQYF. The entire variable domain, with the rest obtained from reference TRBV5-1 and TRBJ2-3, is as follows: KAGVTQTPRYLIKTRGQQVTLSCSPISGHRSVSWYQQTPGQGLQFLFEYFSETQRNKGNFPGRFSGRQFSNSRSEMNVSTLELGDSALYLCASSPGRHPGTGFPDTQYFGPGTRLTVL.

This sequence joins TRBV6-2 or TRBV6-3 and TRBJ2-7, with a weak D call TRBD2 (5 bases). CDR3 length: 13 residues. V was cut by 4 bases and J by 3 bases, with 10 bases left in between. Germline assignment: CDR1 MNHEY and CDR2 SVGEGT. In nucleotides, the CDR3 is TGTGCCAGCAGTTCGGACGGGATCTACGAGCAGTACTTC. It codes for CASSSDGIYEQYF.

This rearrangement joins TRBV12-3 or TRBV12-4 to TRBJ2-5; 9 nucleotides align to TRBD2. This CDR3 has 16 residues. The junction had 12 bases not matched to a gene; V was cut back by 5 bases and J by 5 bases. Here the CDR3 reads CASSPQAGGPGETQYF. The CDR3, as DNA: TGTGCCAGCAGTCCACAGGCGGGAGGGCCAGGGGAGACCCAGTACTTC.

This clonotype turned up a few times. The gene calls are TRBV10-3 and TRBJ2-6, with D perhaps being TRBD1 or TRBD2 (5 bases each). Germline values: CDR1 ENHRY, CDR2 SYGVKD. Between the trimmed V and J ends, which lost 6 bases and 0 bases, there was a span of 12 bases. The CDR3 is 16 residues long. The CDR3 loop is CAIRAGTFSGANVLTF. The CDR3, as DNA: TGTGCCATCAGGGCCGGGACCTTCTCTGGGGCCAACGTCCTGACTTTC.

This clonotype showed up many times. The chain couples TRBV14 to TRBJ2-7; TRBD2 matches 12 bases. V was pared by 4 bases and J by 4 bases, with 2 bases of the junction left unmatched. CDR1 and CDR2 from the germline V gene are SGHDN and FVKESK. The CDR3 covers 14 residues. The CDR3 nucleotides read TGTGCCAGCAGCCCGGGACTAGCGGGTTACGAGCAGTACTTC. Protein product: CASSPGLAGYEQYF.

The rearrangement joins TRBV7-9 to TRBJ2-5, with 8 positions matching TRBD1. CDR1 and CDR2 from the germline V gene are SEHNR and FQNEAQ (reference sequence). Trimming cost V 4 bases and J 4 bases; bases outside gene matches: 11. The CDR3 is 16 amino acids. The CDR3 is CASSYTGGSSRETQYF. The CDR3 nucleotides are TGTGCCAGCAGCTACACAGGGGGATCCTCGAGAGAGACCCAGTACTTC.